This TCR beta chain was documented in a study of cytomegalovirus exposure and HLA in healthy donors. Assay used: immunoSEQ multiplex PCR; TCRdb lists only in-frame clones, some missing. The profile shows over 200,000 clones, 90% of them singletons. Broader study findings: It was around 160 TCR beta chains that were listed as cytomegalovirus-associated. Specificity for CMV antigens was confirmed in vitro for three of the CMV-associated chains.

V was trimmed by 0 bases and J by 3 bases, leaving 23 bases between them. The CDR3 covers 19 residues. Looked up from germline, CDR1 is LGHNA and CDR2 is YNFKEQ. About this clone itself: No antigen is known for it.

This receptor was obtained from a woman aged 25 to 39 in good health and CMV-seronegative. Sequencing used PBMCs. The gene calls are TRBV4-2 and TRBJ2-5; weak D call: TRBD2 (7 bases). Here the CDR3 DNA reads TGTGCCAGCAGCCAAGATTACCCCCTTGTAGAGGGGGGGGAAGAGACCCAGTACTTC. Translated, it gives CASSQDYPLVEGGEETQYF.